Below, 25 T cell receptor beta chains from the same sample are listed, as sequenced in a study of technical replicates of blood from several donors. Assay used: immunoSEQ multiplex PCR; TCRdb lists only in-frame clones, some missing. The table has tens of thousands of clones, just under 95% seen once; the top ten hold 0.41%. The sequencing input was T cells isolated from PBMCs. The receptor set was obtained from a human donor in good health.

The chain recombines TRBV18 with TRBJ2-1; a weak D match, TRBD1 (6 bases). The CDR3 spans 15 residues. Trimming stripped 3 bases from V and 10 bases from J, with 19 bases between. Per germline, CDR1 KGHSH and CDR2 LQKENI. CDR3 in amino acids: CASSPQGPPGREQFF. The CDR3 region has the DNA TGTGCCAGCTCACCCCAGGGGCCTCCAGGGCGGGAGCAGTTCTTC.

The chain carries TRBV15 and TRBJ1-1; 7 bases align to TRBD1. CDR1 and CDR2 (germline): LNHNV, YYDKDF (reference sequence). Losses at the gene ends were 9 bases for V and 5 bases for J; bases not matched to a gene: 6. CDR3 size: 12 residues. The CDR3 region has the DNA TGTGCCACTGGCAGGGGGGAGACTGAAGCTTTCTTT. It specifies CATGRGETEAFF. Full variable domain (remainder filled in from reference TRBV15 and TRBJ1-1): DAMVIQNPRYQVTQFGKPVTLSCSQTLNHNVMYWYQQKSSQAPKLLFHYYDKDFNNEADTPDNFQSRRPNTSFCFLDIRSPGLGDTAMYLCATGRGETEAFFGQGTRLTVV.

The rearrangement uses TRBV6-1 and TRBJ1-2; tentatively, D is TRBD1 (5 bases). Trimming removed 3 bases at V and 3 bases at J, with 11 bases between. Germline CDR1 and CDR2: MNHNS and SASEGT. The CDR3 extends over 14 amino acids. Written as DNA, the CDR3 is TGTGCCAGCAGTGACAGGGCAGACTACTATGGCTACACCTTC. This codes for CASSDRADYYGYTF.

The CDR3 DNA is TGTGCCAGCAGGGGGCTAGACCAAGAGACCCAGTACTTC. Its translation: CASRGLDQETQYF. The J gene is TRBJ2-5, the V gene TRBV6-1; tentative D call: TRBD1 (5 bases). This CDR3 region has 13 residues. The ends were cut back, 6 bases at V and 0 bases at J, with 8 bases in the middle. Germline CDR1 and CDR2: MNHNS and SASEGT.

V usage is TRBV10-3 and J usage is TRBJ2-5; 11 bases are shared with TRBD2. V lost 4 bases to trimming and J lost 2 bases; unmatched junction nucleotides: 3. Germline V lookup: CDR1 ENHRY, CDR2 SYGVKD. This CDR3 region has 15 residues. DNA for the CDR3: TGTGCCATCAGTGCGACTAGCGGGATTCAAGAGACCCAGTACTTC. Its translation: CAISATSGIQETQYF.

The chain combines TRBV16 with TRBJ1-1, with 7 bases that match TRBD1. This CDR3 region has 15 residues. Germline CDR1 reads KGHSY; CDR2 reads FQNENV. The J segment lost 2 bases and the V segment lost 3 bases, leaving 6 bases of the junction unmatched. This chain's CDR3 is CASSHLTGFNTEAFF. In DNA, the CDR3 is TGTGCCAGCAGCCACCTGACAGGGTTCAACACTGAAGCTTTCTTT.

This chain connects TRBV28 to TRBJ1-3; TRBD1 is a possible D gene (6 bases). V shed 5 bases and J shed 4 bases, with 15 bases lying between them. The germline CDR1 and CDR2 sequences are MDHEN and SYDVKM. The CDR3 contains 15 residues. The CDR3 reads CASSHAWDNGNTIYF. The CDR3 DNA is TGTGCCAGCAGTCATGCATGGGACAACGGAAACACCATATATTTT.

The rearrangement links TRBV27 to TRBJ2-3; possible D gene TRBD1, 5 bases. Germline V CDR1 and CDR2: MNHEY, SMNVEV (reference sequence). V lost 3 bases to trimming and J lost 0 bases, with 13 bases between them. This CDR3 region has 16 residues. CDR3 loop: CASSFRGIDSTDTQYF. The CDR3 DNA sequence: TGTGCCAGCAGTTTTAGGGGAATTGATAGCACAGATACGCAGTATTTT.

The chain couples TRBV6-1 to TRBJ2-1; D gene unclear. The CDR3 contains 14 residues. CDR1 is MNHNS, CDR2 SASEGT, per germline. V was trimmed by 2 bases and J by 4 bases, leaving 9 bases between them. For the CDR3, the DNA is TGTGCCAGCAGTGAAATAGCATATTACAATGAGCAGTTCTTC. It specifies CASSEIAYYNEQFF.

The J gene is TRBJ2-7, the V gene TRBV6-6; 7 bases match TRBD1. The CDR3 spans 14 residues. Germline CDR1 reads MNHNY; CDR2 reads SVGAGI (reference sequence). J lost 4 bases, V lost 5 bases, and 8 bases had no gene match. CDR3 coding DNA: TGTGCCAGCAGTGACCTCACACAGGGGTACGAGCAGTACTTC. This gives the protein CASSDLTQGYEQYF.

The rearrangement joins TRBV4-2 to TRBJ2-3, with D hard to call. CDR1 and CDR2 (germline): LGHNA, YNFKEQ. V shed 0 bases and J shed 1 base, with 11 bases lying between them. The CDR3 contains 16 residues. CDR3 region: CASSQEANYRTDTQYF. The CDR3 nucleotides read TGTGCCAGCAGCCAAGAAGCGAACTACCGCACAGATACGCAGTATTTT.

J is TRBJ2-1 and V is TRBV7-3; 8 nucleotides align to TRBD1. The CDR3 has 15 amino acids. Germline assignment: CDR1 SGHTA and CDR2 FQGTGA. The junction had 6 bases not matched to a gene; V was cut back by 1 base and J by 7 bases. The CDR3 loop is CASSLSPGGVNEQFF. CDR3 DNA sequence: TGTGCCAGCAGCTTAAGTCCAGGGGGCGTGAATGAGCAGTTCTTC. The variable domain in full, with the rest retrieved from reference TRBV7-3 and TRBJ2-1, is GAGVSQTPSNKVTEKGKYVELRCDPISGHTALYWYRQSLGQGPEFLIYFQGTGAADDSGLPNDRFFAVRPEGSVSTLKIQRTERGDSAVYLCASSLSPGGVNEQFFGPGTRLTVL.

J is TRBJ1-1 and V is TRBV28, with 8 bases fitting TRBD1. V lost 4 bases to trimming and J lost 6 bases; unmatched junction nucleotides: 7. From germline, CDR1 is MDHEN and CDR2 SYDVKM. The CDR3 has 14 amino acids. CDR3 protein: CASSSRQGISEAFF. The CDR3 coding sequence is TGTGCCAGCAGTTCGCGACAGGGGATCTCTGAAGCTTTCTTT.

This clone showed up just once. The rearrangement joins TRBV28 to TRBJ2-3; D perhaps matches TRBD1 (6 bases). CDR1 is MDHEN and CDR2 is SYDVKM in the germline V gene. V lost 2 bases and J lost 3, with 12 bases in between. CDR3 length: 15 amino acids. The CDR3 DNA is TGTGCCAGCAGTTTACCACTCAGGGGAACAGATACGCAGTATTTT. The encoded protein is CASSLPLRGTDTQYF.

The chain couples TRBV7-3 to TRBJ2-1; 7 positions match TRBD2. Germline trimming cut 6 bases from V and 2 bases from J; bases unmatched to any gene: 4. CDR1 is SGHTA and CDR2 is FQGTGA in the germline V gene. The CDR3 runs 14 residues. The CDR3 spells CASSIAGTYNEQFF. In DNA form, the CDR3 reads TGTGCCAGCAGTATAGCGGGTACCTACAATGAGCAGTTCTTC.

CDR3 residues: CASSGLTGSAAYGYTF. The CDR3 DNA reads as TGTGCCAGCAGCGGCCTTACAGGGTCGGCAGCCTATGGCTACACCTTC. J is TRBJ1-2 and V is TRBV5-6, with D perhaps TRBD1 (6 bases). The CDR3 is 16 amino acids. Germline V gene lookup returns CDR1 SGHDT and CDR2 YYEEEE. The germline V and J ends were trimmed by 4 bases and 4 bases, with 20 bases remaining between them.

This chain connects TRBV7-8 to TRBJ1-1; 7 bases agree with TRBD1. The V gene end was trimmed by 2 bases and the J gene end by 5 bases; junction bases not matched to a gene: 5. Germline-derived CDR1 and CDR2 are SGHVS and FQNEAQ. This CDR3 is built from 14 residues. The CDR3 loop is CASSLYSRGTEAFF. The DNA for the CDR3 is TGTGCCAGCAGCTTATATAGCAGGGGGACTGAAGCTTTCTTT.

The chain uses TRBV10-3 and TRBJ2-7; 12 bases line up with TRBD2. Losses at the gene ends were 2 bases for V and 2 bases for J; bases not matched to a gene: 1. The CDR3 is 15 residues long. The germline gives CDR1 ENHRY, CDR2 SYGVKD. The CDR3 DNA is TGTGCCATCAGTGAGGGACTAGCGGGAACCTACGAGCAGTACTTC. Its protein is CAISEGLAGTYEQYF.

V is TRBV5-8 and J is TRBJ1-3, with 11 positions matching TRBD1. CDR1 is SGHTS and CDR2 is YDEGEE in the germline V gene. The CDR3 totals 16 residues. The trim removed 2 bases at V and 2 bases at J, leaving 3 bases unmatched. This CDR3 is CASSFRTGGTGNTIYF. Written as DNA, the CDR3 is TGTGCCAGCAGCTTTCGGACAGGGGGCACTGGAAACACCATATATTTT.

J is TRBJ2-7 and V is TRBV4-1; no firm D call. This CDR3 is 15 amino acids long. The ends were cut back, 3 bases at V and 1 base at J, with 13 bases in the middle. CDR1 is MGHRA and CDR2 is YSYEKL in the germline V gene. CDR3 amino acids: CASSHQKLLSYEQYF. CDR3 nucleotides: TGCGCCAGCAGCCACCAAAAACTCTTGTCCTACGAGCAGTACTTC.

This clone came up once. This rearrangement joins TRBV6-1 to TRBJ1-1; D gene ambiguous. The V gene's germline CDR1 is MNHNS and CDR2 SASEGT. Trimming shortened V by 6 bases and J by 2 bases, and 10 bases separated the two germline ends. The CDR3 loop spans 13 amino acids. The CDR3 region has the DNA TGTGCCAGCAGCTCCAGAGGAAACACTGAAGCTTTCTTT. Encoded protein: CASSSRGNTEAFF.

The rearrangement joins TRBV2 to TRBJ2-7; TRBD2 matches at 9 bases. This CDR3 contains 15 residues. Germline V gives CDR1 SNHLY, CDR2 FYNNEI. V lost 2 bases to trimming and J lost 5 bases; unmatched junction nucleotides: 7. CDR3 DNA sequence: TGTGCCAGCAGTGAAAGGGGCGGGAGGGCCAACGAGCAGTACTTC. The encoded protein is CASSERGGRANEQYF.

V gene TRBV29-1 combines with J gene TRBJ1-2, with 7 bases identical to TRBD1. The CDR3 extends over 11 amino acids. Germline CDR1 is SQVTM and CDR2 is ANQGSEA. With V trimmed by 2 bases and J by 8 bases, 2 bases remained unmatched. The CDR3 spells CSVEPGGGYTF. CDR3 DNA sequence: TGCAGCGTTGAACCAGGGGGAGGCTACACCTTC.

For the CDR3, the DNA is TGTGCCAGCAGCTTGGGCAGGGGGCGAGATCAGCCCCAGCATTTT. As protein: CASSLGRGRDQPQHF. The rearrangement joins TRBV5-4 to TRBJ1-5, with 8 bases lining up with TRBD1. The CDR3 extends over 15 amino acids. Per the germline V gene, CDR1 is SGHNT and CDR2 is YYREEE (reference sequence). V was pared by 0 bases and J by 5 bases, with 4 bases of the junction left unmatched.

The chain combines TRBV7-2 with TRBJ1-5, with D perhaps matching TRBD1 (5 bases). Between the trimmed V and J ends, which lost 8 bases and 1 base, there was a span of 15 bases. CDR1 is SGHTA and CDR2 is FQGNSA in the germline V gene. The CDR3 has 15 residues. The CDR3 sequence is CASSDQGMSNQPQHF. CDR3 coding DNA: TGTGCCAGCTCCGATCAGGGTATGAGCAATCAGCCCCAGCATTTT.